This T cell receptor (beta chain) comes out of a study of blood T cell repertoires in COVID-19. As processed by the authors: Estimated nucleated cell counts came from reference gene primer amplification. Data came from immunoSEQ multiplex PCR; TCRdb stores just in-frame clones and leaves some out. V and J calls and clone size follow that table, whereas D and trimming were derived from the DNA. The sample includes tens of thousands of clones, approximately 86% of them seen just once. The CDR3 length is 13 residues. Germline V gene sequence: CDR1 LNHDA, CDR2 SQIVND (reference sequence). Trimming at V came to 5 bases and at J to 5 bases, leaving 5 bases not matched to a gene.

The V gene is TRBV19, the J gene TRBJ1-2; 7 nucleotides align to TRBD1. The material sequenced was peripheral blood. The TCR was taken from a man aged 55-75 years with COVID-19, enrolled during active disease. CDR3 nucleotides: TGTGCCAGTAGTGCCGGGACAGCTTATGGCTACACCTTC. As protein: CASSAGTAYGYTF.